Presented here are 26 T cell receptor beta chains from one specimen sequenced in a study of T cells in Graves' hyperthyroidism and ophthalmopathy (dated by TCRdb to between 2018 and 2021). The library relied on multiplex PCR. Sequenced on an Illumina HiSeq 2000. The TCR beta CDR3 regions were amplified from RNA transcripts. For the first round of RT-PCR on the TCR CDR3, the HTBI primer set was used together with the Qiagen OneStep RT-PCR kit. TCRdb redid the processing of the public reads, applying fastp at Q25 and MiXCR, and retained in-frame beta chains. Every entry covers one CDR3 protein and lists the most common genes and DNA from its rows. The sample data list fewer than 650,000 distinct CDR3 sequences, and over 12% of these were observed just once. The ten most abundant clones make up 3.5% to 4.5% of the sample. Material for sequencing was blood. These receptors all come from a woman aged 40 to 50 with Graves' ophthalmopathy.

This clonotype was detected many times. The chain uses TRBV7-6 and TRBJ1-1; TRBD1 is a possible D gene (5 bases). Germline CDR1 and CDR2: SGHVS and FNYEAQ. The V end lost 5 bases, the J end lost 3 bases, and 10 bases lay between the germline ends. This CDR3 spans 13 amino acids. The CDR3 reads CASSLMGDTEAFF. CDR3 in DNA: TGTGCCAGCAGCCTTATGGGGGACACTGAAGCTTTCTTT.

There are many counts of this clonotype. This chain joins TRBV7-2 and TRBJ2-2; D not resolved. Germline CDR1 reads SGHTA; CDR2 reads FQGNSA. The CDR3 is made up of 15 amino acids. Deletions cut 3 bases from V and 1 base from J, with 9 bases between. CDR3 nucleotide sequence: TGTGCCAGCAGCTTTAGGCTTATGAACACCGGGGAGCTGTTTTTT. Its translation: CASSFRLMNTGELFF.

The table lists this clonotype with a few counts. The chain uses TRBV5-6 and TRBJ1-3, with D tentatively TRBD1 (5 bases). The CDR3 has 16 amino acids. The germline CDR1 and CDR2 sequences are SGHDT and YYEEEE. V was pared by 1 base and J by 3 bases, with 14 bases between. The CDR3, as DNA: TGTGCCAGCAGCTTGTCCAGGGAGTTATTTGGAAACACCATATATTTT. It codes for CASSLSRELFGNTIYF.

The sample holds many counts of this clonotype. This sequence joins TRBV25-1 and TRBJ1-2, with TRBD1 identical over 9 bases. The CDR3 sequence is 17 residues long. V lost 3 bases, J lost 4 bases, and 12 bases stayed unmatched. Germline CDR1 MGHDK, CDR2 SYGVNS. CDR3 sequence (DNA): TGTGCCAGCAGTGACGATACAGCGGGACAGGGCCGCTATGGCTACACCTTC. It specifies CASSDDTAGQGRYGYTF.

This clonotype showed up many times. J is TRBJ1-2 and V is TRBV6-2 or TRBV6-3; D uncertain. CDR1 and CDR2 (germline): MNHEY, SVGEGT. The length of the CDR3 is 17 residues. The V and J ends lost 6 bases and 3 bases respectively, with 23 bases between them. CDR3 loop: CASRYPVGRVDDYGYTF. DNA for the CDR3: TGTGCCAGCAGATACCCGGTTGGTAGGGTAGATGACTATGGCTACACCTTC.

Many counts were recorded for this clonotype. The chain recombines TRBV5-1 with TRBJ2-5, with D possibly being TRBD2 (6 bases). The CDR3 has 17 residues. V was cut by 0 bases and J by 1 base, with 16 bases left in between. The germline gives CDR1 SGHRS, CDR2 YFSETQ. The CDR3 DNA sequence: TGCGCCAGCAGCTTGGGGGCCTTTCAAGCGGGCCAAGAGACCCAGTACTTC. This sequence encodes CASSLGAFQAGQETQYF.

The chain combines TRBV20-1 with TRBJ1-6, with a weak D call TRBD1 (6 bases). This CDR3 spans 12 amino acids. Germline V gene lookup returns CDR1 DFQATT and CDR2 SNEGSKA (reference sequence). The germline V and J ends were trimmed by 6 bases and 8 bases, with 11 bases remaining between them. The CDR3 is CSAQGSDSPLHF. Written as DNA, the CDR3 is TGCAGTGCACAGGGTAGTGATTCACCCCTCCACTTT.

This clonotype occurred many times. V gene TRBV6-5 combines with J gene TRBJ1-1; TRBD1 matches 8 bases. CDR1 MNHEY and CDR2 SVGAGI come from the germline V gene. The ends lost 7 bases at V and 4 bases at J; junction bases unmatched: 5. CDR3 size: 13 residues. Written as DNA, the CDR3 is TGTGCCAGCATCCTTACAGGGGGCACTGAAGCTTTCTTT. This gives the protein CASILTGGTEAFF.

CDR3 sequence (DNA): TGTGCCATCAACAGAGGGACAGAGAACACTGAAGCTTTCTTT. Translated, it gives CAINRGTENTEAFF. The chain combines TRBV10-3 with TRBJ1-1; 7 positions match TRBD1. Trimming removed 7 bases from V and 1 base from J; junction bases left unmatched: 6. This CDR3 has 14 residues. Germline loops: CDR1 ENHRY, CDR2 SYGVKD.

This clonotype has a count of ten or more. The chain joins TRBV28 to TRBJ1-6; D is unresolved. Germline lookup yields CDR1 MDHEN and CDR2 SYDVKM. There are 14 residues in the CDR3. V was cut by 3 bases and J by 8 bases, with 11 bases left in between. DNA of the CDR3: TGTGCCAGCAGTTTCCGAAATGGCGATTCACCCCTCCACTTT. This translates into CASSFRNGDSPLHF. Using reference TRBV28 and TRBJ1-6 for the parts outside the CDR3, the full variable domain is DVKVTQSSRYLVKRTGEKVFLECVQDMDHENMFWYRQDPGLGLRLIYFSYDVKMKEKGDIPEGYSVSREKKERFSLILESASTNQTSMYLCASSFRNGDSPLHFGNGTRLTVT.

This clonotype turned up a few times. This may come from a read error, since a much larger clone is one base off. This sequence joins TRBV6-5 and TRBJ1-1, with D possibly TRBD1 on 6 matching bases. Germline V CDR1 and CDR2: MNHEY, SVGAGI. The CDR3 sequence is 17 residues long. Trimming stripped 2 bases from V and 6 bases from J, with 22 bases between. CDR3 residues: CASSYLRAFLQGAEAFF. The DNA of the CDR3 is TGTGCCAGCAGTTACCTTCGAGCATTCCTACAGGGAGCTGAAGCTTTCTTT.

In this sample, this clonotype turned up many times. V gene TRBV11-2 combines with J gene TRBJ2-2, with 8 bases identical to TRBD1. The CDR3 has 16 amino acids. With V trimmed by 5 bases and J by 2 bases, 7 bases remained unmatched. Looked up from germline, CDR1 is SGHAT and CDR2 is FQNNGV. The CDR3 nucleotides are TGTGCCAGCAGCCCATTCCCAGGGGGCAACACCGGGGAGCTGTTTTTT. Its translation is CASSPFPGGNTGELFF. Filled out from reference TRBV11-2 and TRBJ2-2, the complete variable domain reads EAGVAQSPRYKIIEKRQSVAFWCNPISGHATLYWYQQILGQGPKLLIQFQNNGVVDDSQLPKDRFSAERLKGVDSTLKIQPAKLEDSAVYLCASSPFPGGNTGELFFGEGSRLTVL.

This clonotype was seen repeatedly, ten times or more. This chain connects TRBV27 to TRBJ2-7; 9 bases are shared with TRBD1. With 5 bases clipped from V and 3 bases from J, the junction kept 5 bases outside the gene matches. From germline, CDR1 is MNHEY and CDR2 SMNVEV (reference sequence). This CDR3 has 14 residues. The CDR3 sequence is CASSQRTGDYEQYF. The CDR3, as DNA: TGTGCCAGCAGTCAACGGACAGGGGACTACGAGCAGTACTTC.

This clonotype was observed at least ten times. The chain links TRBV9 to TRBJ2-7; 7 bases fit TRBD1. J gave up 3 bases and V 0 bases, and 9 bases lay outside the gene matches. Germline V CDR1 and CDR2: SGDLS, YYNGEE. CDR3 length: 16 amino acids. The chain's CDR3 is CASSVAPGQRFYEQYF. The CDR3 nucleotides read TGTGCCAGCAGCGTAGCTCCGGGACAGAGATTCTACGAGCAGTACTTC.

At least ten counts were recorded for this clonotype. The DNA of the CDR3 is TGTGCCAGCTCCACGATGGGAGGGTTGAAAGAGCAGTACTTC. It encodes CASSTMGGLKEQYF. The chain has TRBV6-5 and TRBJ2-7, with 7 bases identical to TRBD2. V lost 8 bases and J lost 7; bases outside the gene matches: 14. The CDR3 sequence is 14 residues long. Germline lookup yields CDR1 MNHEY and CDR2 SVGAGI.

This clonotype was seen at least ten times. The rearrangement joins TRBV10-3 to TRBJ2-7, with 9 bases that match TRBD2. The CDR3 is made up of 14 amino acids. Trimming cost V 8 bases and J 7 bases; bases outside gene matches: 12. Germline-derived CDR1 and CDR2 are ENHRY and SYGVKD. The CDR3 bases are TGTGCCATCCAAAGCGGGAGGACCTCCTGGGAGCAGTACTTC. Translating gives CAIQSGRTSWEQYF.

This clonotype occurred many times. The CDR3 nucleotides read TGTGCCAGCAGTTACGTGGACAGGTATACCCAAGAGACCCAGTACTTC. Translation: CASSYVDRYTQETQYF. The chain has TRBV6-2 or TRBV6-3 and TRBJ2-5; 7 bases match TRBD1. Losses at the gene ends were 2 bases for V and 1 base for J; bases not matched to a gene: 7. The germline V gene has CDR1 MNHEY and CDR2 SVGEGT. This CDR3 spans 16 amino acids.

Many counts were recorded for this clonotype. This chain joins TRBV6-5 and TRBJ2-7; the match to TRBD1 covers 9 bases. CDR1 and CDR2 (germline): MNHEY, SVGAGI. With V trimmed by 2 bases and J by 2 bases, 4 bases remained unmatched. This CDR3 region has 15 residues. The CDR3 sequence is CASSYGQGRTYEQYF. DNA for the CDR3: TGTGCCAGCAGTTACGGACAGGGGAGGACCTACGAGCAGTACTTC.

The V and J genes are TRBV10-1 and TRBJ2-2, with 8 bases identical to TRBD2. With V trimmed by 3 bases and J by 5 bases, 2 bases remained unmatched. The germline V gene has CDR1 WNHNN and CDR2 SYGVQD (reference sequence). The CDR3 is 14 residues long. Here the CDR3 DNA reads TGCGCCAGCAGTGAACTAGCGGAAACCGGGGAGCTGTTTTTT. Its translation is CASSELAETGELFF.

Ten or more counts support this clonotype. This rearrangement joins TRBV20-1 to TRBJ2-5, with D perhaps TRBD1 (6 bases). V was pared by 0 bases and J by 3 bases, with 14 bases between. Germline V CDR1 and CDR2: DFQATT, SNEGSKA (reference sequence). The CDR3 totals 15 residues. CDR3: CSARDIGRGKETQYF. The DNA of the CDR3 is TGCAGTGCTAGAGATATAGGCAGGGGTAAAGAGACCCAGTACTTC.

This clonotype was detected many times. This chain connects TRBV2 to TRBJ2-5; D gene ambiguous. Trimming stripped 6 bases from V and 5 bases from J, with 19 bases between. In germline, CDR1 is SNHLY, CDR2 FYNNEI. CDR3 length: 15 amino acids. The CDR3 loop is CASSETPVPGETQYF. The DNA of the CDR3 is TGTGCCAGCAGCGAAACCCCAGTTCCTGGGGAGACCCAGTACTTC.

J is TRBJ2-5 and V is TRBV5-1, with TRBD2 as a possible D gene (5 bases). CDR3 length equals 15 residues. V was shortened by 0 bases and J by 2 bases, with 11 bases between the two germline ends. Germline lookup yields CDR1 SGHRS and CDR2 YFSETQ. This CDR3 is CASSLGTFGQETQYF. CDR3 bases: TGCGCCAGCAGCTTGGGGACTTTCGGACAAGAGACCCAGTACTTC.

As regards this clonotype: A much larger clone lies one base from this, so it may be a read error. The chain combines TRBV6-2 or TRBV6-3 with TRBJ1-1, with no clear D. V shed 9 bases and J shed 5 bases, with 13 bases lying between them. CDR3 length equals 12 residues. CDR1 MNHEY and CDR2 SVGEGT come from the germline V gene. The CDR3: CARGRRATEAFF. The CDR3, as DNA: TGTGCCAGGGGGAGGAGGGCGACTGAAGCTTTCTTT.

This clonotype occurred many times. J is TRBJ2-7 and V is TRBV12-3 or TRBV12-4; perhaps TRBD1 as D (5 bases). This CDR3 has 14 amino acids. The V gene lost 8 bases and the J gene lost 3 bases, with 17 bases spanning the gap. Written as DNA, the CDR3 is TGTGCCAGCCGAAGGGGCAGGGCCTACTACGAGCAGTACTTC. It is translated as CASRRGRAYYEQYF.

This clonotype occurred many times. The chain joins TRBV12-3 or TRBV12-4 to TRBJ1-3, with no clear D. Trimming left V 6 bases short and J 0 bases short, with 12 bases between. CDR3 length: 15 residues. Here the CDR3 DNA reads TGTGCCAGCAGAGACCAGGCCCTCTCTGGAAACACCATATATTTT. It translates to CASRDQALSGNTIYF.

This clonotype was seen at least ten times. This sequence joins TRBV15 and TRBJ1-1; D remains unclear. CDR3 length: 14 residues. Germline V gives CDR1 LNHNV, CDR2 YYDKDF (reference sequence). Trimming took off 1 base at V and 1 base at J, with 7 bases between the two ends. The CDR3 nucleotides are TGTGCCACCAGCAGAGGACGGCAGAACACTGAAGCTTTCTTT. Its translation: CATSRGRQNTEAFF.